This is a list of T cell receptor beta chains from one sample in a study of T cells after yellow fever vaccination. TCRdb recomputed calls from the 5' RACE reads with MiXCR, one row per CDR3 protein. The sample holds 95,000 to 150,000 distinct CDR3 sequences, 12% to 15% seen once. The material sequenced was CD8+ T cells sorted from PBMCs, taken 5 days after the yellow fever booster vaccination. The receptors stem from a man aged 18 to 30 who received the YFV17D yellow fever vaccine. The CDR3 runs from the conserved cysteine through the conserved F or W. Fields, in order: CDR3 length, clone size, D gene, J gene, V gene, CDR3 protein, CDR3 DNA. D genes are given only for firm matches. Clone size is stated in some rows and not others, as once, few, many or a class when expanded.

len: 15
abundance: few
d_gene: TRBD2
j_gene: TRBJ2-2
v_gene: TRBV5-5
CDR3aa: CASSSQRGPPGELFF
CDR3nt: TGTGCCAGCAGCTCCCAGCGGGGACCACCCGGGGAGCTGTTTTTT

len: 12
abundance: many
d_gene: NA
j_gene: TRBJ1-4
v_gene: TRBV6-5
CDR3aa: CASSYTGQILYF
CDR3nt: TGTGCCAGCAGTTACACCGGACAGATACTTTATTTT

len: 13
abundance: few
d_gene: TRBD1
j_gene: TRBJ1-2
v_gene: TRBV4-1
CDR3aa: CASGGTGPRGYTF
CDR3nt: TGCGCCAGCGGCGGGACAGGGCCGCGAGGCTACACCTTC

len: 14
abundance: NA
d_gene: NA
j_gene: TRBJ1-1
v_gene: TRBV5-5
CDR3aa: CASSSGGWETEAFF
CDR3nt: TGTGCCAGCAGCTCGGGAGGGTGGGAGACTGAAGCTTTCTTT

len: 21
abundance: few
d_gene: TRBD2
j_gene: TRBJ2-5
v_gene: TRBV20-1
CDR3aa: CSARAEVPPTSGGAGQETQYF
CDR3nt: TGCAGTGCTAGAGCTGAAGTCCCTCCGACTAGCGGGGGGGCGGGCCAAGAGACCCAGTACTTC

len: 12
abundance: NA
d_gene: NA
j_gene: TRBJ1-1
v_gene: TRBV7-2
CDR3aa: CASSFPDTEAFF
CDR3nt: TGTGCCAGCAGCTTTCCGGACACTGAAGCTTTCTTT

len: 14
abundance: NA
d_gene: NA
j_gene: TRBJ1-1
v_gene: TRBV19
CDR3aa: CASSIKTLNTEAFF
CDR3nt: TGTGCCAGTAGTATAAAGACCTTGAACACTGAAGCTTTCTTT

len: 14
abundance: few
d_gene: NA
j_gene: TRBJ1-1
v_gene: TRBV6-2/TRBV6-3
CDR3aa: CASSYRPGTPEAFF
CDR3nt: TGTGCCAGCAGTTACCGCCCAGGTACCCCTGAAGCTTTCTTT

len: 15
abundance: few
d_gene: TRBD1
j_gene: TRBJ1-6
v_gene: TRBV4-1
CDR3aa: CASSHGGTEDSPLHF
CDR3nt: TGCGCCAGCAGCCATGGCGGGACAGAGGATTCACCCCTCCACTTT

len: 14
abundance: few
d_gene: NA
j_gene: TRBJ1-6
v_gene: TRBV20-1
CDR3aa: CSGEELLYNSPLHF
CDR3nt: TGCAGTGGAGAGGAGCTTCTATATAATTCACCCCTCCACTTT

len: 18
abundance: few
d_gene: NA
j_gene: TRBJ2-5
v_gene: TRBV5-1
CDR3aa: CASSSGRTYFEVQETQYF
CDR3nt: TGCGCCAGCAGCTCCGGACGGACGTACTTTGAAGTCCAAGAGACCCAGTACTTC

len: 17
abundance: few
d_gene: TRBD2
j_gene: TRBJ2-3
v_gene: TRBV15
CDR3aa: CATSPGTSGGAADTQYF
CDR3nt: TGTGCCACCAGCCCCGGGACTAGCGGGGGGGCCGCAGATACGCAGTATTTT

len: 12
abundance: NA
d_gene: NA
j_gene: TRBJ2-1
v_gene: TRBV7-9
CDR3aa: CASRKWSNEQFF
CDR3nt: TGTGCCAGCAGGAAGTGGTCTAACGAGCAGTTCTTC

len: 15
abundance: NA
d_gene: NA
j_gene: TRBJ2-3
v_gene: TRBV24-1
CDR3aa: CATSDPDGSTDTQYF
CDR3nt: TGTGCCACCAGTGATCCTGACGGTAGCACAGATACGCAGTATTTT

len: 17
abundance: NA
d_gene: NA
j_gene: TRBJ2-1
v_gene: TRBV7-8
CDR3aa: CASSLAPGPGAYNEQFF
CDR3nt: TGTGCCAGCAGCCTGGCCCCGGGGCCGGGGGCCTACAATGAGCAGTTCTTC

len: 12
abundance: many
d_gene: NA
j_gene: TRBJ2-7
v_gene: TRBV11-2
CDR3aa: CASSRWTYEQYF
CDR3nt: TGTGCCAGCAGCCGCTGGACCTACGAGCAGTACTTC

len: 16
abundance: NA
d_gene: NA
j_gene: TRBJ1-1
v_gene: TRBV20-1
CDR3aa: CSARATDRTANTEAFF
CDR3nt: TGCAGTGCCAGAGCGACAGACCGGACGGCGAACACTGAAGCTTTCTTT

len: 13
abundance: few
d_gene: NA
j_gene: TRBJ1-5
v_gene: TRBV9
CDR3aa: CASSVGTDQPQHF
CDR3nt: TGTGCCAGCAGCGTAGGGACCGATCAGCCCCAGCATTTT

len: 16
abundance: NA
d_gene: NA
j_gene: TRBJ2-3
v_gene: TRBV3-1
CDR3aa: CASSPPPGYRTDTQYF
CDR3nt: TGTGCCAGCAGCCCTCCCCCGGGGTACCGCACAGATACGCAGTATTTT

len: 18
abundance: few
d_gene: TRBD1
j_gene: TRBJ1-6
v_gene: TRBV4-3
CDR3aa: CASSPAGTGGDYNSPLHF
CDR3nt: TGCGCCAGCAGCCCAGCCGGGACAGGGGGCGACTATAATTCACCCCTCCACTTT

len: 16
abundance: NA
d_gene: TRBD2
j_gene: TRBJ2-5
v_gene: TRBV4-3
CDR3aa: CASSQDGLAGGETQYF
CDR3nt: TGCGCCAGCAGCCAAGATGGCCTAGCGGGGGGTGAGACCCAGTACTTC

len: 17
abundance: NA
d_gene: TRBD1
j_gene: TRBJ1-3
v_gene: TRBV4-3
CDR3aa: CASSQSGTAVTGNTIYF
CDR3nt: TGCGCCAGCAGCCAAAGCGGGACAGCAGTAACTGGAAACACCATATATTTT

len: 15
abundance: NA
d_gene: NA
j_gene: TRBJ2-5
v_gene: TRBV6-2/TRBV6-3
CDR3aa: CASSYSIGGHGTQYF
CDR3nt: TGTGCCAGCAGTTACTCGATCGGAGGGCATGGGACCCAGTACTTC

len: 16
abundance: few
d_gene: NA
j_gene: TRBJ2-3
v_gene: TRBV7-2
CDR3aa: CASSSGAGRRTDTQYF
CDR3nt: TGTGCCAGCAGCTCCGGGGCGGGCCGACGCACAGATACGCAGTATTTT

len: 16
abundance: many
d_gene: NA
j_gene: TRBJ2-1
v_gene: TRBV12-3/TRBV12-4
CDR3aa: CASSSTQGRKRNEQFF
CDR3nt: TGTGCCAGCTCATCCACACAGGGACGGAAGCGCAATGAGCAGTTCTTC

len: 15
abundance: NA
d_gene: TRBD1
j_gene: TRBJ2-5
v_gene: TRBV9
CDR3aa: CASSPRGTGQETQYF
CDR3nt: TGTGCCAGCAGCCCCCGAGGGACAGGGCAAGAGACCCAGTACTTC

len: 15
abundance: NA
d_gene: TRBD1
j_gene: TRBJ2-5
v_gene: TRBV6-2/TRBV6-3
CDR3aa: CASSRTGGLQETQYF
CDR3nt: TGTGCCAGCAGTCGGACAGGGGGCCTCCAAGAGACCCAGTACTTC

len: 15
abundance: few
d_gene: NA
j_gene: TRBJ1-5
v_gene: TRBV30
CDR3aa: CAWSTLGEPNQPQHF
CDR3nt: TGTGCCTGGAGTACGCTGGGGGAACCCAATCAGCCCCAGCATTTT

len: 14
abundance: few
d_gene: NA
j_gene: TRBJ2-7
v_gene: TRBV19
CDR3aa: CASSQSDTAYEQYF
CDR3nt: TGTGCCAGTAGCCAAAGCGACACAGCCTACGAGCAGTACTTC

len: 15
abundance: few
d_gene: NA
j_gene: TRBJ2-4
v_gene: TRBV2
CDR3aa: CASILVGGQGNIQYF
CDR3nt: TGTGCCAGCATACTAGTCGGGGGCCAAGGGAACATTCAGTACTTC

len: 14
abundance: few
d_gene: NA
j_gene: TRBJ2-5
v_gene: TRBV11-3
CDR3aa: CASSQPLGEETQYF
CDR3nt: TGTGCCAGCAGCCAACCCTTGGGGGAAGAGACCCAGTACTTC

len: 12
abundance: NA
d_gene: NA
j_gene: TRBJ2-7
v_gene: TRBV9
CDR3aa: CASSGDGGEQYF
CDR3nt: TGTGCCAGCAGCGGAGACGGTGGTGAGCAGTACTTC

len: 16
abundance: NA
d_gene: TRBD1
j_gene: TRBJ1-5
v_gene: TRBV4-1
CDR3aa: CASSQEPTGGGQPQHF
CDR3nt: TGCGCCAGCAGCCAAGAGCCGACAGGGGGAGGTCAGCCCCAGCATTTT

len: 16
abundance: few
d_gene: NA
j_gene: TRBJ2-7
v_gene: TRBV4-1
CDR3aa: CASSPTVLEGGSEQYF
CDR3nt: TGCGCCAGCAGCCCGACCGTACTAGAGGGGGGATCGGAGCAGTACTTC

len: 12
abundance: few
d_gene: TRBD1
j_gene: TRBJ2-7
v_gene: TRBV6-2/TRBV6-3
CDR3aa: CASIDRDYEQYF
CDR3nt: TGTGCCAGCATCGACAGGGATTACGAGCAGTACTTC

len: 14
abundance: once
d_gene: NA
j_gene: TRBJ1-6
v_gene: TRBV27
CDR3aa: CASSLGVRLSPLHF
CDR3nt: TGTGCCAGCAGTTTAGGGGTTCGACTTTCACCCCTCCACTTT

len: 15
abundance: NA
d_gene: NA
j_gene: TRBJ2-3
v_gene: TRBV6-2/TRBV6-3
CDR3aa: CASSYSSWVTDTQYF
CDR3nt: TGTGCCAGCAGTTACTCGAGTTGGGTCACAGATACGCAGTATTTT

len: 14
abundance: few
d_gene: TRBD2
j_gene: TRBJ2-5
v_gene: TRBV7-9
CDR3aa: CASILGTSVETQYF
CDR3nt: TGTGCCAGCATCTTGGGGACTAGCGTGGAGACCCAGTACTTC

len: 11
abundance: few
d_gene: NA
j_gene: TRBJ2-1
v_gene: TRBV27
CDR3aa: CASSWNNEQFF
CDR3nt: TGTGCCAGCAGTTGGAACAATGAGCAGTTCTTC

len: 13
abundance: NA
d_gene: TRBD1
j_gene: TRBJ1-2
v_gene: TRBV3-1
CDR3aa: CASSRGQGSGYTF
CDR3nt: TGTGCCAGCAGCCGGGGACAGGGGAGTGGCTACACCTTC

len: 15
abundance: few
d_gene: NA
j_gene: TRBJ2-2
v_gene: TRBV4-3
CDR3aa: CASSQDRGGAGELFF
CDR3nt: TGCGCCAGCAGCCAAGATAGAGGGGGGGCCGGGGAGCTGTTTTTT